The entry below gives a single TCR beta chain sequence along with its context. The antigen is unknown. The protocol was immunoSEQ multiplex PCR, while the TCRdb copy is restricted to in-frame clones and leaves out a portion. The table has approximately 70,000 clones, around 86% seen once; the top ten hold 2.8%. This specimen comes from a study of OX40 agonist ivuxolimab in advanced cancers. Across the study: Those enrolled were roughly 85% male, with a mean age of around 58 years and ages from roughly 20 to 85.

Regarding the study as a whole: There was clonal expansion of CD4+ and CD8+ blood T cells by week 6 at 0.1 to 3.0 mg/kg. CD8+ T cells (on average) carried more expanded clones than CD4+ T cells.

The clonotype comes from an adult with an advanced solid tumor such as melanoma, head and neck, liver or kidney cancer. This specimen was CD4+ or CD8+ T cells sorted from blood, taken in a trial of the OX40 agonist ivuxolimab.

DNA of the CDR3: TGTGCCAGCTCACCTAGCGGAAGATACAATGAGCAGTTCTTC. It encodes CASSPSGRYNEQFF. The V and J genes are TRBV18 and TRBJ2-1; tentatively, D is TRBD2 (6 bases). The germline V gene encodes CDR1 KGHSH and CDR2 LQKENI. V was pared by 3 bases and J by 4 bases, with 10 bases between. There are 14 residues in the CDR3.